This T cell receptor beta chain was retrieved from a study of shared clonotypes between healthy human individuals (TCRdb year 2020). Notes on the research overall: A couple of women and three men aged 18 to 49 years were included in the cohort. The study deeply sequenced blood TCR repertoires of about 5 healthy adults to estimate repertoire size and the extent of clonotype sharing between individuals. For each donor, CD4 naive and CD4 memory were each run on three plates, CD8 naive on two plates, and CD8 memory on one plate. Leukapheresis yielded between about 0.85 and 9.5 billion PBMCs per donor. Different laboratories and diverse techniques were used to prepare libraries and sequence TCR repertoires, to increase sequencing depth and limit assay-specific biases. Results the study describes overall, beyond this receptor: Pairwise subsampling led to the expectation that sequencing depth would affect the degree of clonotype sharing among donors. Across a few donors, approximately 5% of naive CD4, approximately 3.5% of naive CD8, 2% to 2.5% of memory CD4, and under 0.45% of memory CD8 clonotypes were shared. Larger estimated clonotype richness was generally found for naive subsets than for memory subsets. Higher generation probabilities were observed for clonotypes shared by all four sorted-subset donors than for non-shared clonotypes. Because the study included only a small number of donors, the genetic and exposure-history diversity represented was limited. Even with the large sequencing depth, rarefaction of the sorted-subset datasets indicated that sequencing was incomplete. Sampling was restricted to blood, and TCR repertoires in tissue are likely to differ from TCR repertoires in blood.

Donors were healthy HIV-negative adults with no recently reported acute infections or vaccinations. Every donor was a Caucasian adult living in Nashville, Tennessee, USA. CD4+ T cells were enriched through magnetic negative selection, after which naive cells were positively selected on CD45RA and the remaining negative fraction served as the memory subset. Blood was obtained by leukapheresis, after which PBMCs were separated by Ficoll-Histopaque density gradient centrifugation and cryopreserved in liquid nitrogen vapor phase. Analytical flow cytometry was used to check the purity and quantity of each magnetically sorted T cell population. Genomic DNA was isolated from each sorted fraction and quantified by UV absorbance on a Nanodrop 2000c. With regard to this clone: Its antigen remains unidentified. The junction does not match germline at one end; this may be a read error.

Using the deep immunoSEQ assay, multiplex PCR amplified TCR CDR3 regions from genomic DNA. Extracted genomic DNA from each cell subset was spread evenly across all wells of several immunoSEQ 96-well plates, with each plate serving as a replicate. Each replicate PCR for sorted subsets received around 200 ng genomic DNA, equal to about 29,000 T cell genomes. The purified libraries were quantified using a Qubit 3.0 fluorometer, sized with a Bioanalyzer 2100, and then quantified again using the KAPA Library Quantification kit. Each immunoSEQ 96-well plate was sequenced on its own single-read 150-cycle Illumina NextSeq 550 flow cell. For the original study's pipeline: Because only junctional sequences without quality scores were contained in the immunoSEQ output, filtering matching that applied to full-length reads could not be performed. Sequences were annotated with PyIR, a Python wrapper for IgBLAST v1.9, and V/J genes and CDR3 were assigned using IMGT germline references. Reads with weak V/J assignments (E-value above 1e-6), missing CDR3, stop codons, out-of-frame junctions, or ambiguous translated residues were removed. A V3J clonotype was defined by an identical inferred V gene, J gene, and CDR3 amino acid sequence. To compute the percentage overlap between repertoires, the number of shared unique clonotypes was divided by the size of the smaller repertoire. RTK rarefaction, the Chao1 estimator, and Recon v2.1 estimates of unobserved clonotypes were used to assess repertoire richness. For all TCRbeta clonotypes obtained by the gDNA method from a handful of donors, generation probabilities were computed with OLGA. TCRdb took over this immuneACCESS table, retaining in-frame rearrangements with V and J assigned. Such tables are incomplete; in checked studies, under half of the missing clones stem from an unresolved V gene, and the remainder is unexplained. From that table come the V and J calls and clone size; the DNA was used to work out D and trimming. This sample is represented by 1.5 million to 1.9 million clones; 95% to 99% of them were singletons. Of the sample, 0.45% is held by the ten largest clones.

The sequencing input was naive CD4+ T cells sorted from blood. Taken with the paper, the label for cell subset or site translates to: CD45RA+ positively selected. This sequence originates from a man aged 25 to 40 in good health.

The CDR3 corresponds to CASSVTISGTLLTDTQYF. The bases are TGTGCTAGCAGCGTTACCATTAGCGGGACCCTCCTCACAGATACGCAGTATTTT. The sequence links TRBV7-7 to TRBJ2-3, with 8 middle bases fitting TRBD2. CDR1 and CDR2 are read off the germline V gene (reference sequence) as SSHAT and FNYEAQ. The CDR3 holds 18 amino acids from the cysteine to the phenylalanine. The read is trimmed to its CDR3 DNA, 54 bases read in frame from base 1. The CDR3 plus the reference TRBV7-7 and TRBJ2-3 genes for the other parts give the full variable domain: GAGVSQSPRYKVTKRGQDVTLRCDPISSHATLYWYQQALGQGPEFLTYFNYEAQPDKSGLPSDRFSAERPEGSISTLTIQRTEQRDSAMYRCASSVTISGTLLTDTQYFGPGTRLTVL.